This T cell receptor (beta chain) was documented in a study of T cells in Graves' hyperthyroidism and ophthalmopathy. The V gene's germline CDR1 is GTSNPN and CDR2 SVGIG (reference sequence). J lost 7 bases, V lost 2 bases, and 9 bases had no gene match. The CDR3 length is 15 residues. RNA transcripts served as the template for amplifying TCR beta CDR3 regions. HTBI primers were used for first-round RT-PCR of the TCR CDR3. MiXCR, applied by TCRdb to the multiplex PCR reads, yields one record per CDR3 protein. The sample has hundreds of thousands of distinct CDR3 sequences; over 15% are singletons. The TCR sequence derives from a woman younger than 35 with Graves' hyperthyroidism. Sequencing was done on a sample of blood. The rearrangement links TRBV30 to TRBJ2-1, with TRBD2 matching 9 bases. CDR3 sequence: CAWSLIAGAGNEQFF. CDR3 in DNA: TGTGCCTGGAGTCTGATAGCGGGAGCGGGAAATGAGCAGTTCTTC.